The 11 T cell receptor beta chains in this list originate from one sample, sequenced in a study of blood T cells in healthy people across ages. The use of a sample-barcoded 5' primer and a J-beta primer mix characterized a second PCR of about 6 to 11 cycles. TCRdb ran MiXCR on the 5' RACE reads and lists one entry per CDR3 protein. The sample has roughly 800,000 distinct CDR3 sequences; roughly 50% are singletons. What was sequenced was blood. The origin of the receptors is a man older than 75 in good health.

The CDR3 spells CASSFRGASTDTQYF. The DNA of the CDR3 is TGCGCCAGCAGCTTCAGGGGGGCGAGCACAGATACGCAGTATTTT. The chain couples TRBV5-1 to TRBJ2-3; TRBD1 is a possible D gene (7 bases). CDR3 length equals 15 residues. V dropped 2 bases and J dropped 0 bases, with 10 bases sitting between them. The germline V gene encodes CDR1 SGHRS and CDR2 YFSETQ.

V is TRBV10-1 and J is TRBJ2-4; 8 nucleotides match TRBD2. Germline V gene lookup returns CDR1 WNHNN and CDR2 SYGVQD (reference sequence). The CDR3 runs to 16 residues. Germline trimming cut 0 bases from V and 7 bases from J; bases unmatched to any gene: 8. The CDR3 spells CASSESGLGGDNIQYF. For the CDR3, the DNA is TGCGCCAGCAGTGAGTCGGGACTAGGGGGGGATAACATTCAGTACTTC.

V usage is TRBV7-2 and J usage is TRBJ2-3; D could derive from TRBD1 or TRBD2 (6 bases each). Trimming removed 5 bases at V and 14 bases at J, with 29 bases between. This CDR3 is built from 16 residues. Germline V CDR1 and CDR2: SGHTA, FQGNSA. In DNA, the CDR3 is TGTGCCAGCAGCCTCCGAGCGGAAGGGGGGTACAGATACGCGTATTTT. Encoded protein: CASSLRAEGGYRYAYF. Full variable domain (missing parts from reference TRBV7-2 and TRBJ2-3): GAGVSQSPSNKVTEKGKDVELRCDPISGHTALYWYRQSLGQGLEFLIYFQGNSAPDKSGLPSDRFSAERTGGSVSTLTIQRTQQEDSAVYLCASSLRAEGGYRYAYFGPGTRLTVL.

The chain joins TRBV7-2 to TRBJ2-7, with 7 bases fitting TRBD2. The CDR3 loop spans 17 amino acids. CDR1 and CDR2 (germline): SGHTA, FQGNSA. V was pared by 0 bases and J by 2 bases, with 10 bases of the junction left unmatched. The CDR3 DNA is TGTGCCAGCAGCTTAGCCCGGTTAGCGGGCAACCCCTACGAGCAGTACTTC. Its protein product is CASSLARLAGNPYEQYF.

This clonotype was seen a few times. This chain connects TRBV2 to TRBJ2-5; 9 bases line up with TRBD2. V lost 4 bases and J lost 5; bases outside the gene matches: 2. Germline V CDR1 and CDR2: SNHLY, FYNNEI. The length of the CDR3 is 13 residues. The CDR3 DNA follows: TGTGCCAGCAGTGGCGGGAGGGGGGAGACCCAGTACTTC. Encoded protein: CASSGGRGETQYF.

The chain combines TRBV2 with TRBJ1-1, with TRBD1 as a possible D gene (6 bases). This CDR3 has 15 amino acids. Germline CDR1 SNHLY, CDR2 FYNNEI. The V end lost 2 bases, the J end lost 1 base, and 11 bases lay between the germline ends. The CDR3 nucleotides read TGTGCCAGCAGTGAAACCCAGGGGCCGAACACTGAAGCTTTCTTT. It encodes CASSETQGPNTEAFF.

This clonotype was recorded once. This sequence joins TRBV20-1 and TRBJ2-3; unclear D gene. CDR3 size: 12 residues. With 5 bases removed from V and 3 bases from J, the gap between germline ends came to 9 bases. Germline CDR1 DFQATT, CDR2 SNEGSKA (reference sequence). The CDR3 protein is CSAWLPTDTQYF. CDR3 coding DNA: TGCAGTGCTTGGCTCCCGACAGATACGCAGTATTTT.

V and J are TRBV27 and TRBJ2-5, with 12 bases matching TRBD1. This CDR3 has 15 residues. The germline V gene encodes CDR1 MNHEY and CDR2 SMNVEV (reference sequence). J was trimmed by 11 bases and V by 4 bases; bases with no gene match: 11. The CDR3 loop reads CASSWGTGGENEQYF. CDR3 sequence (DNA): TGTGCCAGCAGTTGGGGGACAGGGGGCGAAAATGAGCAGTACTTC.

This clonotype came up once. The chain couples TRBV4-1 to TRBJ2-1, with TRBD2 matching 14 bases. Germline V gives CDR1 MGHRA, CDR2 YSYEKL. V gave up 4 bases and J gave up 6 bases; unmatched junction bases: 5. The CDR3 loop spans 16 amino acids. For the CDR3, the DNA is TGCGCCAGCAGCCTCCGGACTAGCGGGAGGCTCAATGAGCAGTTCTTC. It encodes CASSLRTSGRLNEQFF.

This sequence joins TRBV9 and TRBJ1-1, with D unclear. The CDR3 runs 13 residues. Per germline, CDR1 SGDLS and CDR2 YYNGEE. V lost 0 bases, J lost 5 bases, and 8 bases lay in between. This CDR3 is CASSVGGKTEAFF. CDR3 sequence (DNA): TGTGCCAGCAGCGTAGGGGGTAAAACTGAAGCTTTCTTT.

V and J are TRBV25-1 and TRBJ1-4; 7 bases align to TRBD1. CDR3 length: 18 residues. Germline CDR1 and CDR2: MGHDK and SYGVNS. The ends lost 3 bases at V and 0 bases at J; junction bases unmatched: 10. DNA for the CDR3: TGTGCCAGCAGTGACCCCCGGACAGGCGGAGCAACTAATGAAAAACTGTTTTTT. This sequence encodes CASSDPRTGGATNEKLFF.